This TCR beta chain emerged from a study of cytomegalovirus exposure and HLA in healthy donors (dated by TCRdb to the late 2010s). About the study as a whole: According to a later analysis, one platform produced both the roughly 130 validation repertoires and the roughly 650 repertoires of the first cohort. The aim of the study was to test whether cataloging public T cell receptors could identify signatures of past pathogen exposure. In addition to the first cohort of approximately 670 subjects, a separate validation cohort of approximately 130 different subjects was used. To predict cytomegalovirus infection status, the study brought together high-throughput TCR immunosequencing, statistical association of individual TCRs with disease status, and machine learning.

Trimming removed 0 bases from V and 9 bases from J, leaving 4 bases between the germline ends. The CDR3 covers 11 residues, taking in both the cysteine and the phenylalanine. The DNA shown is the 33-base CDR3, in frame from base 1. As encoded in the germline V gene, CDR1 is SGHRS while CDR2 is YFSETQ. Libraries were made using the immunoSEQ multiplex PCR assay. Per the source publication's procedure: A statistical classification framework was built to diagnose cytomegalovirus status from the catalog of TCR beta chain sequences. TCRdb mirrors the immuneACCESS table, restricted to in-frame sequences. Some clones are absent from its copies; in checked studies, under half trace to an unresolved V gene, and the reason for the others is unknown. The V and J calls and the clone size are those of that table, but D and trimming were determined from the DNA. For this sample there are roughly 64,000 clones; 90% to 95% appear just once. Around 5.5% of the sample is held by the ten biggest clonotypes.

With respect to this clone: It has no known antigen specificity. The input lacks base qualities; no much larger clone sits a single base away.

Study-wide findings and limitations: The authors suggested that the approach could potentially be generalized to other disease states and immunological phenotypes. All 110 or so repertoires were used to score co-occurrence in the validation cohort in a later analysis, because that analysis had no HLA typing for the cohort. In vitro tests confirmed that a few of the cytomegalovirus-associated TCR beta chains recognize cytomegalovirus antigens. The classifier was reported to diagnose cytomegalovirus status with high specificity and sensitivity in both the original and validation cohorts. The study listed 164 TCR beta chains as associated with cytomegalovirus. In a later analysis, TCRs clustered in the first cohort were found to also tend to co-occur in the roughly 130 validation repertoires, with 94% of cluster scores above 0. Most TCR sequences were observed very rarely across donors, whereas some public TCRs were present in many individuals.

The donors were included in the validation cohort of 120 subjects, a group kept apart from the roughly 610-subject first cohort. The TCR sequence derives from a woman aged 18-35 years in good health and CMV-seropositive. Sequencing was carried out using PBMCs. The chain uses TRBV5-1 and TRBJ2-1; the D gene is not confidently resolved. This receptor has the CDR3 CASSLAGEQFF. The sequence in DNA is TGCGCCAGCAGCTTGGCGGGTGAGCAGTTCTTC.